Listed below are T cell receptor beta chains from one sample, sequenced in a study of shared clonotypes between healthy human individuals. TCRdb's copy holds only in-frame clones and misses some; the assay was immunoSEQ multiplex PCR. The sample includes 1.5 million to 2.5 million clones, about 95% seen only once; the top ten take 1.2%. The source material was naive CD8+ T cells sorted from blood. The source is a young man in good health. Each CDR3 is given with its conserved first and last residue. A D gene is named only where the DNA matches it firmly. For some rows the clone size is stated as once, few or many, or as a class when expanded; others skip it.

D	size	V	J	DNA	CDR3
NA	NA	TRBV7-9	TRBJ2-7	TGTGCCAGCAGTGACGGATACGAGCAGTACTTC	CASSDGYEQYF
NA	NA	TRBV10-3	TRBJ1-2	TGTGCCATCAGTGAGCCAGGTTCGGGTCCTGACTATGGCTACACCTTC	CAISEPGSGPDYGYTF
NA	NA	TRBV5-6	TRBJ1-4	TGTGCCAGCAGCTCCTTTCCCACTGCAACTAATGAAAAACTGTTTTTT	CASSSFPTATNEKLFF
NA	NA	TRBV9	TRBJ2-3	TGTGCCAGCAGCGAGCCGTTCGAAGATACGCAGTATTTT	CASSEPFEDTQYF
TRBD1	once	TRBV6-5	TRBJ2-2	TGTGCCAGCACCCGGGACAGATCGAACACCGGGGAGCTGTTTTTT	CASTRDRSNTGELFF
NA	NA	TRBV11-3	TRBJ1-1	TGTGCCAGCAGCCTCCCCGGTGCGGACAAAGCTTTCTTT	CASSLPGADKAFF
NA	NA	TRBV14	TRBJ1-3	TGTGCCAGCAGCCAAGATATATGGGGACCCTCTGGAAACACCATATATTTT	CASSQDIWGPSGNTIYF
NA	NA	TRBV6-1	TRBJ2-7	TGTGCCAGCAGTGAAAGGGCAGTCCCGGGGCACGAGCAGTACTTC	CASSERAVPGHEQYF
NA	NA	TRBV5-1	TRBJ2-7	TGCGCCAGCAGCACGACAGGCTACGAGCAGTACTTC	CASSTTGYEQYF
NA	NA	TRBV19	TRBJ1-1	TGTGCCAGTAGCCCCCCCGGACGGAACACTGAAGCTTTCTTT	CASSPPGRNTEAFF
NA	NA	TRBV2	TRBJ2-7	TGTGCCAGCAGTCCTGGGAGGGGGAGGTCCTACGAGCAGTACTTC	CASSPGRGRSYEQYF
NA	NA	TRBV28	TRBJ2-7	TGTGCCAGCAGTTCGTCCGGGCCGTACGAGCAGTACTTC	CASSSSGPYEQYF
NA	once	TRBV6-5	TRBJ2-2	TGTGCCAGCAGACCCGCATTTACGTCGGCCGGGGAGCTGTTTTTT	CASRPAFTSAGELFF
TRBD1	NA	TRBV5-5	TRBJ1-1	TGTGCCAGCAGCCACAGGACAGGGGAAGGCAGAGTGAACACTGAAGCTTTCTTT	CASSHRTGEGRVNTEAFF
NA	NA	TRBV5-4	TRBJ2-3	TGTGCCAGCAGACGCACTAGGGCCAACACAGATACGCAGTATTTT	CASRRTRANTDTQYF
TRBD1	NA	TRBV27	TRBJ2-2	TGTGCCAGCAGTTGGAGACAGGGGATGAACACCGGGGAGCTGTTTTTT	CASSWRQGMNTGELFF
NA	NA	TRBV7-2	TRBJ2-7	TGTGCCAGCAGCTTAGGTGCCCCTCCGGGCGAGCAGTACTTC	CASSLGAPPGEQYF
NA	NA	TRBV21-1	TRBJ2-5	TGTGCCAGCAGCAAAGATGGGGGTTCCCGCCTGGCGAGTGGGGCAGAGACCCAGTACTTC	CASSKDGGSRLASGAETQYF
NA	NA	TRBV7-9	TRBJ2-3	TGTGCCAGCAGCTCCCCATGGGGGGCGATCGATACGCAGTATTTT	CASSSPWGAIDTQYF
NA	NA	TRBV6-6	TRBJ1-2	TGTGCCAGCAGTTACTCGATCGGAGGGGGAGACTATGGCTACACCTTC	CASSYSIGGGDYGYTF
TRBD2	NA	TRBV5-6	TRBJ2-2	TGTGCCAGCAGAACCGGGCTAGCGGGGGGACTCACCGGGGAGCTGTTTTTT	CASRTGLAGGLTGELFF
TRBD1	NA	TRBV27	TRBJ2-2	TGTGCCAGCAGGATAGGGACAGGGGGCACCGGGGAGCTGTTTTTT	CASRIGTGGTGELFF
TRBD1	once	TRBV5-4	TRBJ2-3	TGTGCCAGCAGCCCCCCGGACAGGGACACAGATACGCAGTATTTT	CASSPPDRDTDTQYF
TRBD1	NA	TRBV4-3	TRBJ1-1	TGCGCCAGCAGCGTAGAAATGACAGGGGACCGGCTCTCTGAAGCTTTCTTT	CASSVEMTGDRLSEAFF
NA	NA	TRBV19	TRBJ2-4	TGTGCCAGTACGAGGGGGGACATTCAGTACTTC	CASTRGDIQYF
NA	NA	TRBV9	TRBJ2-7	TGTGCCAGCAGCCCCGGGACCTCGCTACTTAGCGAGCAGTACTTC	CASSPGTSLLSEQYF
NA	once	TRBV19	TRBJ2-7	TGTGCCAGTAGTTATCATGACAGCCTACCCTACGAGCAGTACTTC	CASSYHDSLPYEQYF
TRBD2	NA	TRBV7-9	TRBJ2-2	TGTGCCAGCAGCCCTAGCGGGAGGGATACCGGGGAGCTGTTTTTT	CASSPSGRDTGELFF
NA	NA	TRBV4-2	TRBJ1-4	TGTGCCAGCAGCCAAGAGTATAGGGGGGCGGTTTTAGCAACTAATGAAAAACTGTTTTTT	CASSQEYRGAVLATNEKLFF